What follows describes a single T cell receptor (beta chain). The data derive from a study of technical replicates of blood from a few donors. Germline V CDR1 and CDR2: MGHDK, SYGVNS. After removal of 3 bases from V and 1 base from J, the junction contained 3 bases not matched to a gene. This CDR3 comprises 14 residues. The table came from immunoSEQ multiplex PCR; TCRdb's copy has only in-frame clones and leaves some out. The sample shows tens of thousands of clones, around 96% of them seen only once. Sequencing was carried out using T cells isolated from PBMCs. J is TRBJ2-7 and V is TRBV25-1; 7 nucleotides agree with TRBD2. The TCR comes from a human donor in good health. The CDR3 DNA reads TGTGCCAGCAGTGAGTCGGGACTATCCTACGAGCAGTACTTC. It translates to CASSESGLSYEQYF.